The clone carrying this T cell receptor beta chain was found many times. This specimen comes from a study of regulatory T cells in long-lasting Graves disease. Library construction for TCR beta used iRepertoire HTBI primers and Arm-PCR of CDR3 regions. TCRdb used MiXCR to reprocess the multiplex PCR reads, holding one entry per CDR3 protein. This table holds 380,000 or so distinct CDR3 sequences, 16% found once. This CDR3 is 13 amino acids long. The V gene's germline CDR1 is KGHSH and CDR2 LQKENI. The ends were cut back, 0 bases at V and 3 bases at J, with 6 bases in the middle. Time point in this sample: newly diagnosed GD, antithyroid drugs for less than 3 months. After RNA was extracted from PBMCs, the TCR library was made from it. These same data were also listed under a study on T cells in Graves' hyperthyroidism and ophthalmopathy.

The receptor was derived from a woman aged 18-29 years with Graves disease. The sequencing used peripheral blood mononuclear cells (PBMCs), collected at new diagnosis, from a patient treated with antithyroid drugs. This chain links TRBV18 with TRBJ2-7; the D is unclear. CDR3 sequence: CASSPPADYEQYF. DNA of the CDR3: TGTGCCAGCTCACCACCCGCAGACTACGAGCAGTACTTC.